The next 16 T cell receptor beta chains were all read from a single sample in a study of type 1 regulatory T cells. No antigens are known for them. Each CDR3 protein gets one entry after TCRdb re-called the reads with MiXCR. Seen here are around 69,000 distinct CDR3 sequences, 63% observed once, and the top ten hold 7.6%. The specimen sequenced was cultured T cells, either the whole culture or a sorted T cell fraction (not recorded which). Noted subset: Tr1-enriched cell product generated in vitro against host alloantigens. The receptors stem from a human donor in good health.

V usage is TRBV9 and J usage is TRBJ2-2; 11 nucleotides line up with TRBD1. The CDR3 contains 17 residues. V was clipped by 4 bases and J by 5 bases; unmatched bases: 10. Germline values: CDR1 SGDLS, CDR2 YYNGEE. The DNA of the CDR3 is TGTGCCAGCAGCCCCCGGGACAGGGGGACCCGTACCGGGGAGCTGTTTTTT. Its protein product is CASSPRDRGTRTGELFF.

This chain joins TRBV29-1 and TRBJ1-1; D is ambiguous. The length of the CDR3 is 14 residues. V lost 7 bases and J lost 0, with 15 bases in between. The germline gives CDR1 SQVTM, CDR2 ANQGSEA. The CDR3 sequence: CSAETGRLNTEAFF. CDR3 nucleotide sequence: TGCAGCGCCGAGACTGGGAGATTGAACACTGAAGCTTTCTTT.

The J gene is TRBJ2-1, the V gene TRBV19, with a weak D call TRBD2 (5 bases). Trimming took 0 bases from V and 1 from J, leaving 10 bases between them. The CDR3 consists of 16 residues. Germline V lookup: CDR1 LNHDA, CDR2 SQIVND (reference sequence). The DNA of the CDR3 is TGTGCCAGTAGTATAGATCGGGCGGGTTCCTACAATGAGCAGTTCTTC. It is translated as CASSIDRAGSYNEQFF.

V and J are TRBV27 and TRBJ2-1; 8 bases line up with TRBD2. The CDR3 loop spans 14 amino acids. After removal of 1 base from V and 16 bases from J, the junction contained 12 bases not matched to a gene. Looked up from germline, CDR1 is MNHEY and CDR2 is SMNVEV (reference sequence). CDR3 protein: CASSLLTGGPSIFF. Written as DNA, the CDR3 is TGTGCCAGCAGTTTATTAACGGGAGGGCCATCAATTTTCTTC.

This clonotype was observed a few times. The chain links TRBV5-1 to TRBJ2-2, with D uncertain. This CDR3 is built from 15 residues. V gave up 3 bases and J gave up 0 bases, with 9 bases separating them. Germline V gives CDR1 SGHRS, CDR2 YFSETQ. The CDR3 reads CASSSGPTNTGELFF. In DNA form, the CDR3 reads TGCGCCAGCAGCTCCGGACCGACGAACACCGGGGAGCTGTTTTTT.

The rearrangement joins TRBV11-2 to TRBJ2-1; 8 positions agree with TRBD2. V was clipped by 6 bases and J by 9 bases; unmatched bases: 10. This CDR3 spans 14 amino acids. Looked up from germline, CDR1 is SGHAT and CDR2 is FQNNGV. The CDR3 spells CASRQGLVRIEQFF. CDR3 DNA sequence: TGTGCCAGCAGACAGGGACTAGTACGTATTGAGCAGTTCTTC.

J is TRBJ2-2 and V is TRBV4-1; 8 positions match TRBD1. Germline CDR1 MGHRA, CDR2 YSYEKL. The CDR3 extends over 15 amino acids. J lost 8 bases, V lost 0 bases, and 5 bases had no gene match. The CDR3 region has the DNA TGCGCCAGCAGCCAAGAGGGACAGGTAGCGGGGGAGCTGTTTTTT. Protein sequence: CASSQEGQVAGELFF.

The rearrangement links TRBV3-1 to TRBJ2-5; 11 bases are shared with TRBD2. This CDR3 has 16 residues. Unmatched junction bases numbered 9, after V lost 5 bases and J lost 4 bases. Germline V gene sequence: CDR1 LGHDT, CDR2 YNNKEL (reference sequence). The CDR3 DNA is TGTGCCAGCAGCTCGAGACTAGCGGGATCGGTAGAGACCCAGTACTTC. Its translation is CASSSRLAGSVETQYF.

This chain joins TRBV5-1 and TRBJ2-2; D is uncertain. The CDR3 totals 16 residues. CDR1 and CDR2 (germline): SGHRS, YFSETQ. V was trimmed by 2 bases and J by 5 bases, leaving 16 bases between them. CDR3 in DNA: TGCGCCAGCAGCTTTGGAACTCTAAGGGCAACCGGGGAGCTGTTTTTT. Its translation is CASSFGTLRATGELFF.

J is TRBJ2-3 and V is TRBV4-3; D remains ambiguous. Germline V gene lookup returns CDR1 LGHNA and CDR2 YSLEER. There are 13 residues in the CDR3. V lost 1 base and J 5 bases, leaving 7 bases between the germline ends. CDR3 residues: CASSQAQQDTQYF. The CDR3 DNA follows: TGCGCCAGCAGCCAAGCCCAGCAAGATACGCAGTATTTT.

The chain has TRBV5-1 and TRBJ1-5; D is perhaps TRBD1 (5 bases). Trimming cost V 4 bases and J 5 bases, with 16 bases left between them. The CDR3 has 15 residues. Per germline, CDR1 SGHRS and CDR2 YFSETQ. The CDR3 DNA reads TGCGCCAGCAGCCTGTGGGGAGGGGAGCATCAGCCCCAGCATTTT. The encoded protein is CASSLWGGEHQPQHF.

The chain combines TRBV28 with TRBJ2-2; tentatively, D is TRBD1 (6 bases). The CDR3 consists of 13 residues. The V end was cut by 6 bases, the J end by 5 bases, with 10 bases between. Germline V gene lookup returns CDR1 MDHEN and CDR2 SYDVKM. CDR3 nucleotides: TGTGCCAGCAGCCGCAGGGGTACCGGGGAGCTGTTTTTT. Protein sequence: CASSRRGTGELFF.

The chain joins TRBV13 to TRBJ2-7; possible D gene TRBD1, 6 bases. Germline CDR1 and CDR2: PRHDT and FYEKMQ (reference sequence). The CDR3 covers 15 residues. V dropped 2 bases and J dropped 2 bases, with 13 bases sitting between them. CDR3 residues: CASSLSGTSPYEQYF. The CDR3 DNA follows: TGTGCCAGCAGCTTATCCGGGACAAGCCCCTACGAGCAGTACTTC.

The table lists this clonotype with a few counts. The chain joins TRBV12-3 or TRBV12-4 to TRBJ1-6; 7 bases align to TRBD1. Trimming took 7 bases from V and 7 from J; bases not matched to a gene: 7. This CDR3 region has 14 residues. CDR3 protein: CASIRTGSNSPLHF. As DNA, the CDR3 is TGTGCCAGCATCCGGACAGGATCGAATTCACCCCTCCACTTT.

The chain carries TRBV14 and TRBJ2-3, with D tentatively TRBD1 or TRBD2 (5 bases each). CDR3 length: 16 residues. Trimming left V 5 bases short and J 1 base short, with 16 bases between. CDR1 is SGHDN and CDR2 is FVKESK in the germline V gene. The CDR3 region is CASSEGWGPRTDTQYF. In DNA, the CDR3 is TGTGCCAGCAGCGAAGGATGGGGACCCCGCACAGATACGCAGTATTTT.

The genes are TRBV4-2 and TRBJ1-1; D call uncertain. CDR1 is LGHNA, CDR2 YNFKEQ, per germline. This CDR3 has 15 residues. Between the trimmed V and J ends, which lost 0 bases and 1 base, there was a span of 9 bases. The CDR3 reads CASSQDLLRNTEAFF. CDR3 nucleotide sequence: TGTGCCAGCAGCCAAGATCTTTTACGGAACACTGAAGCTTTCTTT.